These T cell receptor beta chains were read from a single sample in a study of CXCR3-negative and CXCR3-positive naive CD8 T cells. TCRdb re-called the 5' RACE reads; one entry per CDR3 protein, DNA not given. The table for this sample gives 150,000 or so distinct CDR3 sequences. Specimen: naive CXCR3+ CD8+ T cells from blood. The receptors derive from a human donor in good health. Some clones in this sample may be carry-over from other donors' samples. The CDR3 runs from the conserved cysteine through the conserved F or W.

V: TRBV14; J: TRBJ2-5; CDR3: CASSQEWVETQYF
V: TRBV4-3; J: TRBJ2-3; CDR3: CASSQENKGTEVVGTDTQYF
V: TRBV28; J: TRBJ2-1; CDR3: CASSYLAGGSYNEQFF
V: TRBV21-1; J: TRBJ1-5; CDR3: CASENRFQGQPQHF
V: TRBV10-3; J: TRBJ2-5; CDR3: CAISDLGMVETQYF
V: TRBV29-1; J: TRBJ2-7; CDR3: CSVLGSSYEQYF
V: TRBV27; J: TRBJ1-1; CDR3: CASSPVPDGYTEAFF
V: TRBV29-1; J: TRBJ1-1; CDR3: CSASGVTSRGLLTEAFF
V: TRBV12-3/TRBV12-4; J: TRBJ2-3; CDR3: CASSTTSGGATDTQYF
V: TRBV7-9; J: TRBJ1-3; CDR3: CASSSGPGEGASGNTIYF
V: TRBV27; J: TRBJ2-7; CDR3: CASSSDGYEQYF
V: TRBV12-3/TRBV12-4; J: TRBJ2-7; CDR3: CASSLNIPPTSGGAIYEQYF
V: TRBV25-1; J: TRBJ2-5; CDR3: CASSESLLAGEQETQYF
V: TRBV12-3/TRBV12-4; J: TRBJ2-3; CDR3: CASSLWWENGADTQYF
V: TRBV7-8; J: TRBJ2-1; CDR3: CASSPITPVLDRGFNEQFF
V: TRBV6-5; J: TRBJ2-5; CDR3: CASHGGRGPEYF
V: TRBV14; J: TRBJ1-1; CDR3: CASSQTGPRPRMNTEAFF
V: TRBV5-6; J: TRBJ2-7; CDR3: CASSWTGEYEQYF
V: TRBV13; J: TRBJ2-2; CDR3: CASSLSRNTGELFF
V: TRBV14; J: TRBJ2-2; CDR3: CASSQDEGGTGELFF
V: TRBV20-1; J: TRBJ2-5; CDR3: CSAFTFTGTTEETQYF
V: TRBV7-9; J: TRBJ2-3; CDR3: CASSSINGLADTQYF